This T cell receptor beta chain is from a study of blood T cell repertoires in COVID-19. For the study at large: COVID-19 samples, acute and convalescent, were from the United States, Italy and Spain. T cells, B-cell-depleted T cells, or PBMCs supplied cDNA or gDNA.

Germline assignment: CDR1 SGHAT and CDR2 FQNNGV. V was shortened by 5 bases and J by 7 bases, with 14 bases between the two germline ends. The CDR3 has 14 amino acids. As originally analysed: Scientists estimated how many nucleated cells there were by amplifying reference gene primers. TCRdb keeps only in-frame clones here, not all; method: immunoSEQ multiplex PCR. V, J and clone size derive from that table, while D and trimming were established from the DNA sequence. The table shows fewer than 500,000 clones, with 80% to 90% occurring only once. The sample taken for sequencing was peripheral blood. The rearrangement joins TRBV11-2 to TRBJ1-4; no clear D. The sequence derives from a woman aged 25 to 39 with acute or convalescent COVID-19. The CDR3 bases are TGTGCCAGCAGCACTAGCGCGCCGCGTGAAAAACTGTTTTTT. Translated, it gives CASSTSAPREKLFF.